A selection of T cell receptor beta chains follows, all from one sample in a study of blood T cells in healthy people across ages. One entry per CDR3 protein results from TCRdb running MiXCR on the 5' RACE reads. This sample has 1.6 million or so distinct CDR3 sequences, with about 31% found just once. Specimen: blood. Receptors were obtained from a woman under 40 in good health. The CDR3 runs from the conserved cysteine through the conserved F or W. D genes are given only for firm matches.

CDR3 protein: CASSTGQGVFNEQFF; V gene: TRBV7-9; J gene: TRBJ2-1; D gene: TRBD1
CDR3 protein: CASSLIGGLAGYNEQFF; V gene: TRBV7-3; J gene: TRBJ2-1; D gene: TRBD2
CDR3 protein: CASSPGVLQSTDTQYF; V gene: TRBV7-8; J gene: TRBJ2-3; D gene: -
CDR3 protein: CSARDREDYGYTF; V gene: TRBV20-1; J gene: TRBJ1-2; D gene: TRBD1
CDR3 protein: CSARLVYGYTF; V gene: TRBV20-1; J gene: TRBJ1-2; D gene: -
CDR3 protein: CASSWSGKREQYF; V gene: TRBV2; J gene: -; D gene: TRBD2
CDR3 protein: CASSHPSQGSSYEQYF; V gene: TRBV4-1; J gene: TRBJ2-7; D gene: -
CDR3 protein: CASRRWTNRGDTQYF; V gene: TRBV11-2; J gene: TRBJ2-3; D gene: -
CDR3 protein: CASSESRGLGSYEQYF; V gene: TRBV10-2; J gene: TRBJ2-7; D gene: TRBD1
CDR3 protein: CAWSARGWTEAFF; V gene: TRBV30; J gene: TRBJ1-1; D gene: -
CDR3 protein: CSALGAGYGYTF; V gene: TRBV20-1; J gene: TRBJ1-2; D gene: -
CDR3 protein: CSASGGRDTDTQYF; V gene: TRBV20-1; J gene: TRBJ2-3; D gene: -
CDR3 protein: CASSEPGARANVLTF; V gene: TRBV4-1; J gene: TRBJ2-6; D gene: -
CDR3 protein: CSARVRGHSEQYF; V gene: TRBV20-1; J gene: -; D gene: TRBD1
CDR3 protein: CASNFVAGGDTDTQYF; V gene: TRBV28; J gene: TRBJ2-3; D gene: TRBD2
CDR3 protein: CSTSEGVEQYF; V gene: TRBV29-1; J gene: TRBJ2-7; D gene: -
CDR3 protein: CSAIPHAGGVWYNEQFF; V gene: TRBV20-1; J gene: TRBJ2-1; D gene: TRBD2
CDR3 protein: CASSFLAGVASGELFF; V gene: TRBV5-1; J gene: TRBJ2-2; D gene: TRBD2
CDR3 protein: CASSLSKVFQETQYF; V gene: TRBV5-4; J gene: TRBJ2-5; D gene: -
CDR3 protein: CASSVDGWGQGATDTQYF; V gene: TRBV9; J gene: TRBJ2-3; D gene: TRBD1
CDR3 protein: CSVVETANTGELFF; V gene: TRBV29-1; J gene: TRBJ2-2; D gene: -
CDR3 protein: CASNLVGNTEAFF; V gene: TRBV6-1; J gene: TRBJ1-1; D gene: -
CDR3 protein: CSVGSTDTQYF; V gene: TRBV29-1; J gene: TRBJ2-3; D gene: -
CDR3 protein: CSARGWTGLVDTQYF; V gene: TRBV20-1; J gene: TRBJ2-3; D gene: TRBD1
CDR3 protein: CASSLWGGGNEQFF; V gene: TRBV7-3; J gene: TRBJ2-1; D gene: -
CDR3 protein: CSATRDKDSYEQYF; V gene: TRBV20-1; J gene: TRBJ2-7; D gene: -
CDR3 protein: CASSSRQGQATNEKLFF; V gene: TRBV28; J gene: TRBJ1-4; D gene: TRBD1
CDR3 protein: CASSLWGRAADTQYF; V gene: TRBV7-3; J gene: TRBJ2-3; D gene: TRBD2
CDR3 protein: CASSLTTGSGYTF; V gene: TRBV7-3; J gene: TRBJ1-2; D gene: TRBD1
CDR3 protein: CASSVIAGLTDTQYF; V gene: TRBV10-2; J gene: TRBJ2-3; D gene: TRBD2
CDR3 protein: CASSSSTPQETQYF; V gene: TRBV28; J gene: TRBJ2-5; D gene: -
CDR3 protein: CASSQGHVGTQYF; V gene: TRBV3-1; J gene: TRBJ2-5; D gene: -
CDR3 protein: CASSQDDRPYEQYF; V gene: TRBV3-1; J gene: TRBJ2-7; D gene: -
CDR3 protein: CASSTNRGEKLFF; V gene: TRBV5-1; J gene: TRBJ1-4; D gene: TRBD1
CDR3 protein: CASRWTGGSSETQYF; V gene: TRBV10-2; J gene: TRBJ2-5; D gene: TRBD1
CDR3 protein: CASSPLASNTEAFF; V gene: TRBV5-1; J gene: TRBJ1-1; D gene: -
CDR3 protein: CASSDGTSGSRNEQYF; V gene: TRBV9; J gene: TRBJ2-7; D gene: TRBD2
CDR3 protein: CSGFVGAYEQYF; V gene: TRBV20-1; J gene: TRBJ2-7; D gene: -
CDR3 protein: CASSLGGRSPLHF; V gene: TRBV28; J gene: TRBJ1-6; D gene: -
CDR3 protein: CSARPPSSSYNEQFF; V gene: TRBV20-1; J gene: TRBJ2-1; D gene: -
CDR3 protein: CASTPDTWWEQETQYF; V gene: TRBV10-2; J gene: TRBJ2-5; D gene: -
CDR3 protein: CAISEGAGYGYTF; V gene: TRBV10-3; J gene: TRBJ1-2; D gene: -
CDR3 protein: CATTYREGSHTGELFF; V gene: TRBV21-1; J gene: TRBJ2-2; D gene: -
CDR3 protein: CSVIDIPGANVLTF; V gene: TRBV29-1; J gene: TRBJ2-6; D gene: -
CDR3 protein: CASSPWTLENTEAFF; V gene: TRBV4-2; J gene: TRBJ1-1; D gene: -
CDR3 protein: CASSLSSRTGMPSYEQYF; V gene: TRBV27; J gene: TRBJ2-7; D gene: TRBD1
CDR3 protein: CASYARQGYGYTF; V gene: TRBV5-1; J gene: TRBJ1-2; D gene: TRBD1
CDR3 protein: CASSQDGTAFSNEKLFF; V gene: TRBV4-2; J gene: TRBJ1-4; D gene: TRBD1